What follows is one T cell receptor (beta chain) and its context. Its matching antigen is unknown. These data are taken from a study of monozygotic twins with cystic fibrosis. Clones were read by immunoSEQ multiplex PCR, and TCRdb kept only the in-frame ones, dropping some. The data contain 20,000 or so clones, around nine tenths of them singletons. General study points: V usage most resembled the co-twin in 13 of 16 pairs. Monozygotic CF twin pairs shared significantly more nucleotide-identical clonotypes than unrelated CF individuals did. Shared CDR3 numbers were not associated with age, concordance or severity. Clonality was generally low (median roughly 0.0095), higher in the most severe patients.

This clonotype was obtained from a woman in her twenties or thirties with cystic fibrosis. The sample comprised blood.

The CDR3 region has the DNA TGTGCCAGTAATAGCGGGGGGGTCAATGAGCAGTTCTTC. Translating gives CASNSGGVNEQFF. This chain uses TRBV19 with TRBJ2-1, with 11 positions matching TRBD2. The CDR3 totals 13 residues. V shed 7 bases and J 6 bases; nucleotides not matched to a gene: 2. Germline V lookup: CDR1 LNHDA, CDR2 SQIVND (reference sequence).